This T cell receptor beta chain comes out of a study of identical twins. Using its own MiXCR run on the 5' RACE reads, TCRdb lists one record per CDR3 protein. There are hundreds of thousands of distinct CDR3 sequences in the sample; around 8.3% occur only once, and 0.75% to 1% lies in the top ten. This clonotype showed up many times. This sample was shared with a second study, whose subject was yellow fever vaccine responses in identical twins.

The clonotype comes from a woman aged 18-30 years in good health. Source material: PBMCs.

The CDR3 here is CASSSRDWTQYF. The CDR3 DNA reads as TGTGCCAGCAGCTCCAGGGATTGGACCCAGTACTTC. V gene TRBV7-9 combines with J gene TRBJ2-5; tentatively, D is TRBD1 (5 bases). The CDR3 has 12 amino acids. Looked up from germline, CDR1 is SEHNR and CDR2 is FQNEAQ (reference sequence). The V end lost 4 bases, the J end lost 7 bases, and 10 bases lay between the germline ends.